This paragraph reports one T cell receptor beta chain. Germline V gene sequence: CDR1 SGDLS, CDR2 YYNGEE. The length of the CDR3 is 15 residues. It was with 60 Vbeta and 13 Jbeta primers that the PCR ran. Clones were read by immunoSEQ multiplex PCR, and TCRdb kept only the in-frame ones, dropping some. The sample carries nearly 65,000 clones, about 76% recorded once. The entry originates in a study of cytomegalovirus exposure and HLA in healthy donors. This TCR derives from a man aged 50-59 years in good health and CMV-seronegative. Specimen: PBMCs. The chain recombines TRBV9 with TRBJ2-5, with a tentative D call TRBD2 (6 bases). The J call is doubtful: the DNA matches TRBJ2-7 better. The CDR3 coding sequence is TGTGCCAGCAGCGTAGCCTCGGGACTTTCCTACGAGCAGTACTTC. This gives the protein CASSVASGLSYEQYF.